These T cell receptor beta chains were read from a single sample in a study of beta chain features in type 1 diabetes. The table came from immunoSEQ multiplex PCR; TCRdb's copy has only in-frame clones and leaves some out. The sample has 150,000 to 190,000 clones, roughly 11% seen once. Sequenced: central memory CD4+ T cells from blood. These receptors all come from a young man in good health. Both conserved end residues are part of each CDR3. A D gene is named only where the DNA matches it firmly. The size of a clone is reported for some rows only, either as once, few or many, or as a class for expanded clones.

CDR3: CASSVGTANTDTQYF; DNA: TGTGCCAGCAGCGTAGGTACAGCTAACACAGATACGCAGTATTTT; V: TRBV9; size: once; D: NA; J: TRBJ2-3
CDR3: CASSPGGGRSPDTQYF; DNA: TGTGCCAGCAGTCCGGGGGGCGGGAGATCCCCAGATACGCAGTATTTT; V: TRBV7-2; size: NA; D: NA; J: TRBJ2-3
CDR3: CASSSGLADSETQYF; DNA: TGCGCCAGCAGCTCGGGACTAGCGGACTCGGAGACCCAGTACTTC; V: TRBV4-1; size: NA; D: TRBD2; J: TRBJ2-5
CDR3: CASSPSGVPIYEQYF; DNA: TGTGCCAGCAGCCCTAGCGGGGTCCCGATCTACGAGCAGTACTTC; V: TRBV27; size: few; D: TRBD2; J: TRBJ2-7
CDR3: CASSSRLATNEQFF; DNA: TGTGCCAGCAGCTCAAGACTAGCGACCAATGAGCAGTTCTTC; V: TRBV9; size: few; D: TRBD2; J: TRBJ2-1
CDR3: CASSPDRDRGYF; DNA: TGTGCCAGCAGCCCCGACCGGGACAGGGGATACTTC; V: TRBV7-8; size: NA; D: TRBD1; J: TRBJ2-5
CDR3: CASSLNRGPYEQYF; DNA: TGTGCCAGCAGCTTGAACAGAGGCCCCTACGAGCAGTACTTC; V: TRBV7-2; size: NA; D: NA; J: TRBJ2-7
CDR3: CASRLAGLGPDTQYF; DNA: TGTGCCAGCAGACTAGCGGGTTTGGGCCCAGATACGCAGTATTTT; V: TRBV6-6; size: NA; D: TRBD2; J: TRBJ2-3
CDR3: CASSPPTSSEAFF; DNA: TGTGCCAGCTCACCTCCTACTTCAAGTGAAGCTTTCTTT; V: TRBV18; size: few; D: NA; J: TRBJ1-1
CDR3: CASGVAGGNYEQYF; DNA: TGTGCCAGCGGGGTGGCGGGAGGGAACTACGAGCAGTACTTC; V: TRBV6-6; size: NA; D: TRBD2; J: TRBJ2-7
CDR3: CASSTWTGSGNEQYF; DNA: TGTGCCAGCAGTACTTGGACAGGGTCTGGTAACGAGCAGTACTTC; V: TRBV28; size: few; D: TRBD1; J: TRBJ2-7
CDR3: CAIKGEADTQYF; DNA: TGTGCCATCAAGGGGGAGGCAGATACGCAGTATTTT; V: TRBV10-3; size: NA; D: NA; J: TRBJ2-3
CDR3: CASSLQGPPNEQYF; DNA: TGTGCCAGCAGTCTACAGGGTCCCCCCAACGAGCAGTACTTC; V: TRBV28; size: NA; D: NA; J: TRBJ2-7
CDR3: CASSLNVLGRKTQYF; DNA: TGTGCCAGCAGTTTAAACGTACTAGGGCGGAAGACCCAGTACTTC; V: TRBV28; size: NA; D: NA; J: TRBJ2-5
CDR3: CASSYSGREAFF; DNA: TGTGCCAGCAGTTACTCGGGCAGGGAAGCTTTCTTT; V: TRBV6-6; size: NA; D: NA; J: TRBJ1-1
CDR3: CASKGQRYEQYF; DNA: TGTGCCAGCAAGGGACAAAGATACGAGCAGTACTTC; V: TRBV28; size: NA; D: NA; J: TRBJ2-7
CDR3: CATSPGMAYEQYF; DNA: TGTGCCACCAGCCCAGGAATGGCCTACGAGCAGTACTTC; V: TRBV15; size: few; D: NA; J: TRBJ2-7
CDR3: CASSRMTGTNYGYTF; DNA: TGTGCCAGCAGCCGTATGACAGGGACGAACTATGGCTACACCTTC; V: TRBV7-9; size: NA; D: TRBD1; J: TRBJ1-2
CDR3: CASATVSGGYNEQFF; DNA: TGTGCCAGCGCTACCGTTAGCGGGGGGTACAATGAGCAGTTCTTC; V: TRBV18; size: few; D: TRBD2; J: TRBJ2-1
CDR3: CASSSLRDTQYF; DNA: TGTGCCAGCAGTTCCCTGAGGGATACGCAGTATTTT; V: TRBV27; size: NA; D: NA; J: TRBJ2-3
CDR3: CASSSGLVETQYF; DNA: TGCGCCAGCAGCTCCGGACTAGTGGAGACCCAGTACTTC; V: TRBV5-1; size: NA; D: TRBD2; J: TRBJ2-5
CDR3: CASSPPLANQPQHF; DNA: TGTGCCAGCTCACCACCCCTTGCAAATCAGCCCCAGCATTTT; V: TRBV18; size: NA; D: NA; J: TRBJ1-5
CDR3: CASRKLTGWTEAFF; DNA: TGTGCCAGCAGGAAATTGACAGGGTGGACTGAAGCTTTCTTT; V: TRBV27; size: NA; D: TRBD1; J: TRBJ1-1